This T cell receptor beta chain was identified in a study of blood T cell repertoires in COVID-19. Study summary: The United States, Italy and Spain provided the acute and convalescent COVID-19 samples.

Authors' data handling: For nucleated cells, counts were estimated from reference gene primer amplification. Data came from immunoSEQ multiplex PCR; TCRdb stores just in-frame clones and leaves some out. For V, J and clone size, that table is used; D and trimming come from the DNA. The data hold tens of thousands of clones, with just under 80% observed a single time. Germline values: CDR1 ENHRY, CDR2 SYGVKD. This CDR3 is built from 16 residues. The V and J ends lost 5 bases and 8 bases respectively, with 24 bases between them. The sequenced material came from peripheral blood. This rearrangement joins TRBV10-3 to TRBJ1-2; D possibly corresponds to TRBD1 (6 bases). This clonotype was obtained from a man between 70 and 80 years old with COVID-19, enrolled during active disease. The CDR3 DNA reads as TGTGCCATCAGTCCCGACCCATACAGGGAGACGGGCGGCTACACCTTC. Translation gives CAISPDPYRETGGYTF.